The clone carrying this TCR beta chain has a count of ten or more. These data come from a study of neurological immune-mediated disorders. TCRdb fed the 5' RACE reads into MiXCR, producing one record per CDR3 protein. The sample lists approximately 28,000 distinct CDR3 sequences, about 16% occurring once. V gave up 6 bases and J gave up 6 bases; unmatched junction bases: 11. From germline, CDR1 is DFQATT and CDR2 SNEGSKA (reference sequence). The CDR3 loop spans 14 amino acids. Indicated time point: technical triplicate 3. Sequenced: CD4+ T cells from blood. This TCR was sampled from a female donor with HTLV-1-associated myelopathy (HAM/TSP). The rearrangement joins TRBV20-1 to TRBJ1-5; 7 bases are shared with TRBD1. The CDR3, as DNA: TGCAGTGCCCGCACCGACAGGGCGGCTCAGCCCCAGCATTTT. Translation: CSARTDRAAQPQHF.